The 10 T cell receptor beta chains reported below all come from one sample, sequenced in a study of identical twins. TCRdb ran MiXCR on the 5' RACE reads and lists one entry per CDR3 protein. There are around 570,000 distinct CDR3 sequences in the sample; approximately 10% occur only once, and approximately 3.2% lies in the top ten. This sample was also put to use in a study of yellow fever vaccine responses in identical twins.

Source material: PBMCs. The receptors were sampled from a woman aged 18-30 years in good health.

The V and J genes are TRBV28 and TRBJ2-4; D ambiguous. The V end lost 5 bases, the J end lost 1 base, and 12 bases lay between the germline ends. Germline V lookup: CDR1 MDHEN, CDR2 SYDVKM. The CDR3 loop spans 15 amino acids. The CDR3 spells CASSPVQLAKNIQYF. CDR3 in DNA: TGTGCCAGCAGTCCGGTTCAGCTTGCCAAAAACATTCAGTACTTC.

The V call is TRBV2, the J call TRBJ2-7, with no clear D. The CDR3 covers 12 residues. V was shortened by 7 bases and J by 2 bases, with 9 bases between the two germline ends. Germline V lookup: CDR1 SNHLY, CDR2 FYNNEI. CDR3 in amino acids: CASNGRAYEQYF. CDR3 sequence (DNA): TGTGCCAGCAACGGAAGGGCCTACGAGCAGTACTTC.

This sequence joins TRBV12-3 or TRBV12-4 and TRBJ2-5; a weak D match, TRBD2 (6 bases). Trimming shortened V by 0 bases and J by 5 bases, and 13 bases separated the two germline ends. The CDR3 is made up of 15 amino acids. The CDR3 DNA reads as TGTGCCAGCAGTTTAGCGCGGGCGGGGCAGGAGACCCAGTACTTC. Its protein product is CASSLARAGQETQYF.

This chain uses TRBV18 with TRBJ2-3; D may be TRBD1 (5 bases). With 6 bases removed from V and 1 base from J, the gap between germline ends came to 17 bases. Germline CDR1 KGHSH, CDR2 LQKENI. CDR3 size: 16 residues. The CDR3: CASSPPQGRGTDTQYF. The DNA of the CDR3 is TGTGCCAGCTCCCCCCCCCAGGGAAGAGGCACAGATACGCAGTATTTT.

This clonotype was found many times. The chain is built from TRBV7-9 and TRBJ1-5; 7 bases match TRBD1. There are 16 residues in the CDR3. V shed 5 bases and J 0 bases; nucleotides not matched to a gene: 7. Germline loops: CDR1 SEHNR, CDR2 FQNEAQ (reference sequence). The CDR3, as DNA: TGTGCCAGCAGCCGAGGGACAGACGATAGCAATCAGCCCCAGCATTTT. Translated, it gives CASSRGTDDSNQPQHF.

This clonotype came up many times. This chain uses TRBV7-8 with TRBJ2-3; TRBD1 matches at 9 bases. The CDR3 has 15 residues. Germline lookup yields CDR1 SGHVS and CDR2 FQNEAQ. Losses at the gene ends were 5 bases for V and 3 bases for J; bases not matched to a gene: 6. CDR3 protein: CASSPEGTGTDTQYF. Written as DNA, the CDR3 is TGTGCCAGCAGCCCTGAGGGGACAGGGACAGATACGCAGTATTTT.

This clonotype occurred many times. The J gene is TRBJ2-3, the V gene TRBV29-1, with a weak D call TRBD1 (6 bases). Germline V gene lookup returns CDR1 SQVTM and CDR2 ANQGSEA. V was cut by 6 bases and J by 3 bases, with 7 bases left in between. CDR3 length: 11 residues. The CDR3 here is CSVTGTDTQYF. CDR3 sequence (DNA): TGCAGCGTCACAGGGACAGATACGCAGTATTTT.

This clonotype was counted only a few times. The genes are TRBV2 and TRBJ2-1; 12 bases are shared with TRBD2. V gave up 2 bases and J gave up 3 bases; unmatched junction bases: 5. Germline V gene sequence: CDR1 SNHLY, CDR2 FYNNEI. The CDR3 has 17 residues. In DNA form, the CDR3 reads TGTGCCAGCAGTGAACTCGGGACTAGCGGGTTCTACAATGAGCAGTTCTTC. It specifies CASSELGTSGFYNEQFF.

This clonotype was counted at least ten times. The chain joins TRBV7-2 to TRBJ2-7; D may be TRBD2 (6 bases). Germline-derived CDR1 and CDR2 are SGHTA and FQGNSA. CDR3 length: 16 residues. Between the trimmed V and J ends, which lost 2 bases and 2 bases, there was a span of 16 bases. The CDR3 spells CASSLISSGVAYEQYF. CDR3 coding DNA: TGTGCCAGCAGCTTAATCTCCTCGGGAGTGGCCTACGAGCAGTACTTC.

In its sample, this clonotype was seen many times. This chain joins TRBV11-1 and TRBJ2-5; 10 positions agree with TRBD1. The V gene's germline CDR1 is SGHAT and CDR2 FQDESV (reference sequence). The J segment lost 5 bases and the V segment lost 5 bases, leaving 17 bases of the junction unmatched. The CDR3 consists of 18 residues. CDR3 amino acids: CASSLTLATGGAGETQYF. CDR3 coding DNA: TGTGCCAGCAGCCTTACCCTCGCGACAGGGGGCGCAGGGGAGACCCAGTACTTC.